This T cell receptor (beta chain) was sequenced during a study of blood T cells in healthy people across ages. Notes on the study in general: Fewer expanded clones and more diversity marked long-lived versus aged donors. Naive and antigen-experienced cells could not be conclusively compared, given unsorted PBMCs.

This clonotype was recorded a few times. No antigen is known for it. The CDR3 consists of 13 residues. Per the germline V gene, CDR1 is SQVTM and CDR2 is ANQGSEA. With a J-beta primer mix and a sample-barcoded 5' primer, a second PCR ran about 7 to 12 cycles. TCRdb re-derived calls from the 5' RACE reads in MiXCR, one entry per CDR3 protein. The table records 1.5 million to 2 million distinct CDR3 sequences, 49% of them present only once. This sequence was found in a woman aged 40 to 50 in good health. The chain employs TRBV29-1 and TRBJ2-5; D may correspond to TRBD1 or TRBD2 (5 bases each). The assigned J gene may be wrong: the sequence end matches TRBJ2-7 better. The source material was blood. The CDR3 here is CSVDRDPTSEQYF. The CDR3 DNA reads as TGCAGCGTTGACAGGGACCCAACGAGCGAGCAGTACTTC.